The entry below describes one T cell receptor (beta chain). This clone's antigen is unknown. There are no base qualities to consult, and no much larger clone falls within one base. The sample belongs to a study of blood T cell repertoires in COVID-19 (dated by TCRdb to between 2020 and 2021). As for the study more broadly: Samples from collaborators originated in the United States, Italy and Spain and spanned both the acute and convalescent phases of COVID-19. The prospective study material was composed of cDNA or gDNA derived from T cells, B-cell-depleted T cells, or PBMCs. The repertoires were released in a freely available public database intended as a resource for research on the immune response to SARS-CoV-2. Subjects who had been exposed to COVID-19, were actively infected with it, or had recovered from it provided the deeply sampled blood TCRbeta repertoires that made up the dataset. The sample metadata nearly always contained a de-identified subject ID, COVID-19 status, age in years and sex. Where available, HLA class I and class II types were obtained from metadata supplied by the sample provider rather than from assay-based typing. Samples were obtained from the ongoing ImmuneRACE study (first 160 participants) and from about 1,300 subjects provided by 6 global collaborators. Overall study results and their limits: Clinical and demographic metadata were provided uncurated, with the amount varying by source and participant.

TCRbeta CDR3 regions were amplified from genomic DNA using the immunoSEQ Assay, a bias-controlled multiplex PCR. The authors' analysis ran thus. The number of nucleated cells in each sample was estimated from the amplification of reference gene primers within the assay. Sequence reads were collapsed and filtered to measure the absolute abundance of every unique TCRbeta CDR3 rearrangement. For each sample, productive Simpson clonality was calculated by taking the square root of Simpson's diversity index across productive rearrangements. TCRdb holds this immuneACCESS table with in-frame rearrangements only. Some clones are missing; in checked studies, unresolved V genes explain under half, and the rest has no known cause. V and J calls and clone size are those listed in that table; D and trimming were worked out from the DNA. For this sample the table gives around 200,000 clones, of which around 85% were detected only once. Together, the top ten hold about 19% of the sample.

In the prospective study, participants were about 18 to 95 years old, resided in under 30 geographic areas of the United States, and were enrolled through a virtual design. In the prospective study, participants were assigned to cohorts based on the clinical history participants reported in a screening survey and a study questionnaire. Recovered participants in ImmuneRACE Cohort 3 were defined by two consecutive negative NP/OP PCR tests, clearance by a healthcare professional, or resolution of symptoms. Each participant in the prospective study had whole blood, serum and a nasopharyngeal or oropharyngeal swab collected by mobile phlebotomists. Additional blood draws and questionnaires over an approximately two-month period could optionally be provided by prospective study participants. Before DNA extraction, prospective study blood samples were shipped either frozen or at room temperature. The germline V gene provides CDR1 SQVTM and CDR2 ANQGSEA. Trimming removed 5 bases from V and 4 bases from J, leaving 4 bases between the germline ends. The CDR3 starts with the cysteine, ends with the phenylalanine, and has 10 residues. The entry retains the CDR3 DNA only, 30 bases that are in frame from base 1.

This TCR came from a man aged 40-55 years who had recovered from COVID-19. Sequencing input: PBMCs or T cells enriched from blood (not recorded which). Rearrangement joined TRBV29-1 to TRBJ2-3; no D gene call is confident. CDR3 reads: CSVSADTQYF. The bases are TGCAGCGTTTCGGCAGATACGCAGTATTTT.